These 22 T cell receptor beta chains came from one sample sequenced in a study of shared clonotypes between healthy human individuals (TCRdb year 2020). Libraries were made using the immunoSEQ multiplex PCR assay. The clones in this table, taken by TCRdb from immuneACCESS, are in-frame only. Not every clone is retained; where verified, under half of the shortfall comes from an unresolved V gene, and the cause of the rest is unknown. This sample holds fewer than 600,000 clones; approximately 80% were observed only once. The ten largest clones add up to 9.5% to 15% of the sample. Specimen: PBMCs. The source of these receptors is a woman aged 40 to 50 in good health. Some clones in this sample may be carry-over from other donors' samples.

V and J are TRBV5-4 and TRBJ2-1, with 7 bases matching TRBD1. The germline CDR1 and CDR2 sequences are SGHNT and YYREEE (reference sequence). The junction had 3 bases not matched to a gene; V was cut back by 0 bases and J by 6 bases. The CDR3 is made up of 14 amino acids. The CDR3 DNA reads TGTGCCAGCAGCTTGGTCACAGGGGCCAATGAGCAGTTCTTC. Translating gives CASSLVTGANEQFF.

This clone showed up just a few times. The chain uses TRBV11-2 and TRBJ1-5; 7 bases match TRBD1. V shed 5 bases, J shed 6 bases, and the junction held 7 bases outside the gene matches. This CDR3 is built from 14 residues. From germline, CDR1 is SGHAT and CDR2 FQNNGV. CDR3: CASSLTGVGQPQHF. CDR3 DNA sequence: TGTGCCAGCAGCCTTACAGGGGTTGGTCAGCCCCAGCATTTT. The entire variable domain, with the rest obtained from reference TRBV11-2 and TRBJ1-5, is as follows: EAGVAQSPRYKIIEKRQSVAFWCNPISGHATLYWYQQILGQGPKLLIQFQNNGVVDDSQLPKDRFSAERLKGVDSTLKIQPAKLEDSAVYLCASSLTGVGQPQHFGDGTRLSIL.

This clone was counted at least ten times. V usage is TRBV28 and J usage is TRBJ2-5; D is ambiguous. Trimming shortened V by 4 bases and J by 4 bases, and 4 bases separated the two germline ends. This CDR3 has 11 residues. Germline CDR1 MDHEN, CDR2 SYDVKM. This CDR3 reads CASSYRETQYF. The CDR3 DNA reads TGTGCCAGCAGTTATAGAGAGACCCAGTACTTC.

The chain is built from TRBV11-2 and TRBJ1-2, with D unclear. V was shortened by 7 bases and J by 14 bases, with 17 bases between the two germline ends. The CDR3 extends over 11 amino acids. CDR1 and CDR2 from the germline V gene are SGHAT and FQNNGV. The CDR3 loop is CASTRRPKVTF. The CDR3 nucleotides are TGTGCCAGCACCCGTAGACCTAAGGTTACCTTC.

In the case of this clone: A much larger clone differs from this one at a single base, so this may be a read error. The J gene is TRBJ2-3, the V gene TRBV7-2, with a possible D match to TRBD2 (5 bases). Germline V lookup: CDR1 SGHTA, CDR2 FQGNSA. The V gene lost 0 bases and the J gene lost 1 base, with 8 bases spanning the gap. This CDR3 has 15 amino acids. CDR3: CASSLAGVGTDTQYF. Written as DNA, the CDR3 is TGTGCCAGCAGCTTAGCGGGAGTAGGCACAGATACGCAGTATTTT.

Here the CDR3 reads CATPGQGVNTEAFF. As DNA, the CDR3 is TGTGCTACCCCCGGACAGGGGGTTAACACTGAAGCTTTCTTT. The chain links TRBV12-5 to TRBJ1-1, with TRBD1 matching over 10 bases. Trimming took 10 bases from V and 2 from J; bases not matched to a gene: 7. This CDR3 is built from 14 residues. From germline, CDR1 is LGHNT and CDR2 FRNRAP.

This clone occurred once. The chain employs TRBV13 and TRBJ2-3; D is unclear. The germline V gene has CDR1 PRHDT and CDR2 FYEKMQ (reference sequence). This CDR3 contains 13 residues. Deletions cut 2 bases from V and 1 base from J, with 4 bases between. CDR3 coding DNA: TGTGCCAGCAGCTTACCCGGCACAGATACGCAGTATTTT. Protein sequence: CASSLPGTDTQYF. The full variable domain, with the rest looked up from reference TRBV13 and TRBJ2-3, is AAGVIQSPRHLIKEKRETATLKCYPIPRHDTVYWYQQGPGQDPQFLISFYEKMQSDKGSIPDRFSAQQFSDYHSELNMSSLELGDSALYFCASSLPGTDTQYFGPGTRLTVL.

The V call is TRBV15, the J call TRBJ2-7, with D possibly matching TRBD2 (6 bases). CDR1 and CDR2 (germline): LNHNV, YYDKDF (reference sequence). Trimming removed 3 bases at V and 0 bases at J, with 15 bases between. The CDR3 runs to 16 residues. The CDR3 nucleotides read TGTGCCACCAGCAGCTTAGCGGACCGACCCTCCTACGAGCAGTACTTC. It encodes CATSSLADRPSYEQYF.

This clone showed up just a few times. The V gene is TRBV7-8, the J gene TRBJ2-7; no definite D call. Germline V CDR1 and CDR2: SGHVS, FQNEAQ. The CDR3 spans 16 residues. V was clipped by 0 bases and J by 2 bases, with 14 bases between them. The CDR3 sequence is CASSLAPLSMAYEQYF. The CDR3 region has the DNA TGTGCCAGCAGCTTAGCCCCATTGAGTATGGCCTACGAGCAGTACTTC. Based on the CDR3 plus reference TRBV7-8 and TRBJ2-7, the full variable domain is GAGVSQSPRYKVAKRGQDVALRCDPISGHVSLFWYQQALGQGPEFLTYFQNEAQLDKSGLPSDRFFAERPEGSVSTLKIQRTQQEDSAVYLCASSLAPLSMAYEQYFGPGTRLTVT.

The chain recombines TRBV11-2 with TRBJ2-1; D may be TRBD1 (6 bases). The CDR3 runs to 14 residues. Trimming left V 1 base short and J 3 bases short, with 7 bases between. Per the germline V gene, CDR1 is SGHAT and CDR2 is FQNNGV. CDR3 amino acids: CASSLGDIYNEQFF. CDR3 in DNA: TGTGCCAGCAGCTTAGGGGACATCTACAATGAGCAGTTCTTC.

The chain couples TRBV4-3 to TRBJ1-1; 8 bases fit TRBD1. This CDR3 has 16 amino acids. The trim removed 1 base at V and 3 bases at J, leaving 7 bases unmatched. From germline, CDR1 is LGHNA and CDR2 YSLEER. CDR3 DNA sequence: TGCGCCAGCAGCCAAGCTCCGGACAGGGCGTACACTGAAGCTTTCTTT. Protein sequence: CASSQAPDRAYTEAFF.

The chain links TRBV9 to TRBJ2-2; 10 bases fit TRBD2. The CDR3 length is 16 residues. V gave up 0 bases and J gave up 8 bases; unmatched junction bases: 7. Germline lookup yields CDR1 SGDLS and CDR2 YYNGEE. CDR3 sequence: CASSVELAGELGELFF. The CDR3 DNA reads as TGTGCCAGCAGCGTAGAGCTAGCGGGAGAATTGGGGGAGCTGTTTTTT.

The chain employs TRBV5-1 and TRBJ2-1; TRBD2 aligns across 13 bases. Trimming took 4 bases from V and 9 from J; bases not matched to a gene: 10. Germline values: CDR1 SGHRS, CDR2 YFSETQ. The CDR3 length is 16 residues. The CDR3 nucleotides are TGCGCCAGCAGCACTGGACTAGCGGGAGTTATGATTGAGCAGTTCTTC. Translation gives CASSTGLAGVMIEQFF.

The chain links TRBV7-3 to TRBJ2-1; 10 bases agree with TRBD2. The CDR3 has 14 amino acids. Germline lookup yields CDR1 SGHTA and CDR2 FQGTGA. Losses at the gene ends were 11 bases for V and 8 bases for J; bases not matched to a gene: 12. CDR3 protein: CASSWGLASDEQFF. Written as DNA, the CDR3 is TGTGCCTCATCCTGGGGACTAGCGTCGGATGAGCAGTTCTTC.

The chain employs TRBV7-7 and TRBJ2-2; D is possibly TRBD2 (5 bases). The CDR3 is 17 amino acids. Trimming left V 5 bases short and J 1 base short, with 17 bases between. CDR1 and CDR2 (germline): SSHAT, FNYEAQ (reference sequence). CDR3 amino acids: CASSPAAGPKNTGELFF. Here the CDR3 DNA reads TGTGCCAGCAGCCCGGCGGCGGGCCCGAAGAACACCGGGGAGCTGTTTTTT.

V gene TRBV4-2 combines with J gene TRBJ2-1; 8 nucleotides match TRBD2. This CDR3 spans 15 amino acids. CDR1 LGHNA and CDR2 YNFKEQ come from the germline V gene. Trimming removed 1 base from V and 5 bases from J; junction bases left unmatched: 4. The CDR3 region is CASSQVGLGDNEQFF. The CDR3 DNA is TGTGCCAGCAGCCAAGTGGGACTAGGTGACAATGAGCAGTTCTTC.

This chain links TRBV19 with TRBJ2-7; D is unresolved. This CDR3 has 13 amino acids. Trimming cost V 1 base and J 4 bases, with 8 bases left between them. Germline V lookup: CDR1 LNHDA, CDR2 SQIVND (reference sequence). CDR3 DNA: TGTGCCAGTAGTATAGCGGCCGGGTACGAGCAGTACTTC. It encodes CASSIAAGYEQYF.

J is TRBJ2-7 and V is TRBV10-3, with TRBD1 matching over 10 bases. Germline assignment: CDR1 ENHRY and CDR2 SYGVKD. The junction had 8 bases not matched to a gene; V was cut back by 6 bases and J by 3 bases. The CDR3 is 15 amino acids. CDR3 in DNA: TGTGCCATCAGCCACGACAGGGGGCGCGGCTACGAGCAGTACTTC. Protein: CAISHDRGRGYEQYF.

This clone was seen repeatedly, ten times or more. The sample holds other DNA sequences that translate to the same CDR3. This chain links TRBV4-1 with TRBJ2-7, with 10 bases aligning to TRBD2. Germline V gene sequence: CDR1 MGHRA, CDR2 YSYEKL. This CDR3 is built from 16 residues. V shed 3 bases and J 2 bases; nucleotides not matched to a gene: 7. The CDR3 spells CASSQLTSGRPYEQYF. The CDR3 nucleotides are TGCGCCAGCAGCCAGCTGACTAGCGGGCGCCCCTACGAGCAGTACTTC.

DNA of the CDR3: TGTGCCAGCAGCGGGAACCGTCCCGGGACAGGTAATAGCGAGCAGTACTTC. This gives the protein CASSGNRPGTGNSEQYF. V usage is TRBV2 and J usage is TRBJ2-7; TRBD1 matches 8 bases. There are 17 residues in the CDR3. Germline-derived CDR1 and CDR2 are SNHLY and FYNNEI. With 6 bases clipped from V and 6 bases from J, the junction kept 19 bases outside the gene matches.

The V gene is TRBV18, the J gene TRBJ2-1; 8 bases are a match to TRBD2. The V gene end was trimmed by 1 base and the J gene end by 7 bases; junction bases not matched to a gene: 9. Germline CDR1 and CDR2: KGHSH and LQKENI. This CDR3 has 16 residues. CDR3 residues: CASSPQWLASGNEQFF. CDR3 bases: TGTGCCAGCTCACCACAGTGGTTGGCTAGCGGGAATGAGCAGTTCTTC.

For this clone: A far larger clone lies a single base away; this is likely a read error. Without the conserved terminal phenylalanine or tryptophan, this CDR3 likely stems from a read error. Here the CDR3 reads CSASGVSYTS. DNA of the CDR3: TGCAGTGCTTCAGGAGTTAGCTACACCTCC. This chain links TRBV20-1 with TRBJ1-2, with D unresolved. The CDR3 is 10 amino acids. V shed 5 bases and J shed 9 bases, with 10 bases lying between them. The germline gives CDR1 DFQATT, CDR2 SNEGSKA (reference sequence).